The sequence of this TCR beta chain was determined in a study of blood T cell repertoires in COVID-19. TCRdb's table, derived via immunoSEQ multiplex PCR, lists solely in-frame clones and lacks some. The repertoire consists of 62,000 or so clones, with 88% occurring once and the leading ten covering more than 4%. The germline V gene encodes CDR1 SGHRS and CDR2 YFSETQ. The V segment lost 4 bases and the J segment 6 bases; nucleotides outside the gene matches: 13. The CDR3 has 16 amino acids. This clone has only a few counts. The chain links TRBV5-1 to TRBJ2-1; 7 nucleotides line up with TRBD2. The sequenced material came from peripheral blood. The clonotype originates from a human donor in a cohort sampled during active COVID-19. The CDR3 reads CASSLVASGAFNEQFF. Here the CDR3 DNA reads TGCGCCAGCAGCCTTGTTGCTAGCGGCGCATTCAATGAGCAGTTCTTC.